This record covers a single TCR beta chain. As yet, its antigen is unknown. Assay: immunoSEQ multiplex PCR; the TCRdb copy retains only in-frame clones and omits some. The data show approximately 30,000 clones, more than 90% seen once. This sample was taken from a study of T cell clonotyping in hematopoietic cell transplantation. Study outcomes and limitations: After transplant, recipient diversity fell while pathologically expanded clonotypes grew through day 180. No sorting was done, leaving CD4 and CD8 contributions mixed.

The CDR3 spans 17 residues. The V end was cut by 5 bases, the J end by 7 bases, with 24 bases between. Germline V gene sequence: CDR1 LNHDA, CDR2 SQIVND (reference sequence). Sample: peripheral blood mononuclear cells. The TCR sequence derives from a man in his fifties in good health. Some clones in this sample may be carry-over from other donors' samples. The rearrangement joins TRBV19 to TRBJ2-1, with D possibly being TRBD2 (6 bases). Here the CDR3 reads CASSPRALAVLLNEQFF. The CDR3 DNA reads as TGTGCCAGTAGTCCCCGGGCCTTAGCGGTCCTATTAAATGAGCAGTTCTTC.